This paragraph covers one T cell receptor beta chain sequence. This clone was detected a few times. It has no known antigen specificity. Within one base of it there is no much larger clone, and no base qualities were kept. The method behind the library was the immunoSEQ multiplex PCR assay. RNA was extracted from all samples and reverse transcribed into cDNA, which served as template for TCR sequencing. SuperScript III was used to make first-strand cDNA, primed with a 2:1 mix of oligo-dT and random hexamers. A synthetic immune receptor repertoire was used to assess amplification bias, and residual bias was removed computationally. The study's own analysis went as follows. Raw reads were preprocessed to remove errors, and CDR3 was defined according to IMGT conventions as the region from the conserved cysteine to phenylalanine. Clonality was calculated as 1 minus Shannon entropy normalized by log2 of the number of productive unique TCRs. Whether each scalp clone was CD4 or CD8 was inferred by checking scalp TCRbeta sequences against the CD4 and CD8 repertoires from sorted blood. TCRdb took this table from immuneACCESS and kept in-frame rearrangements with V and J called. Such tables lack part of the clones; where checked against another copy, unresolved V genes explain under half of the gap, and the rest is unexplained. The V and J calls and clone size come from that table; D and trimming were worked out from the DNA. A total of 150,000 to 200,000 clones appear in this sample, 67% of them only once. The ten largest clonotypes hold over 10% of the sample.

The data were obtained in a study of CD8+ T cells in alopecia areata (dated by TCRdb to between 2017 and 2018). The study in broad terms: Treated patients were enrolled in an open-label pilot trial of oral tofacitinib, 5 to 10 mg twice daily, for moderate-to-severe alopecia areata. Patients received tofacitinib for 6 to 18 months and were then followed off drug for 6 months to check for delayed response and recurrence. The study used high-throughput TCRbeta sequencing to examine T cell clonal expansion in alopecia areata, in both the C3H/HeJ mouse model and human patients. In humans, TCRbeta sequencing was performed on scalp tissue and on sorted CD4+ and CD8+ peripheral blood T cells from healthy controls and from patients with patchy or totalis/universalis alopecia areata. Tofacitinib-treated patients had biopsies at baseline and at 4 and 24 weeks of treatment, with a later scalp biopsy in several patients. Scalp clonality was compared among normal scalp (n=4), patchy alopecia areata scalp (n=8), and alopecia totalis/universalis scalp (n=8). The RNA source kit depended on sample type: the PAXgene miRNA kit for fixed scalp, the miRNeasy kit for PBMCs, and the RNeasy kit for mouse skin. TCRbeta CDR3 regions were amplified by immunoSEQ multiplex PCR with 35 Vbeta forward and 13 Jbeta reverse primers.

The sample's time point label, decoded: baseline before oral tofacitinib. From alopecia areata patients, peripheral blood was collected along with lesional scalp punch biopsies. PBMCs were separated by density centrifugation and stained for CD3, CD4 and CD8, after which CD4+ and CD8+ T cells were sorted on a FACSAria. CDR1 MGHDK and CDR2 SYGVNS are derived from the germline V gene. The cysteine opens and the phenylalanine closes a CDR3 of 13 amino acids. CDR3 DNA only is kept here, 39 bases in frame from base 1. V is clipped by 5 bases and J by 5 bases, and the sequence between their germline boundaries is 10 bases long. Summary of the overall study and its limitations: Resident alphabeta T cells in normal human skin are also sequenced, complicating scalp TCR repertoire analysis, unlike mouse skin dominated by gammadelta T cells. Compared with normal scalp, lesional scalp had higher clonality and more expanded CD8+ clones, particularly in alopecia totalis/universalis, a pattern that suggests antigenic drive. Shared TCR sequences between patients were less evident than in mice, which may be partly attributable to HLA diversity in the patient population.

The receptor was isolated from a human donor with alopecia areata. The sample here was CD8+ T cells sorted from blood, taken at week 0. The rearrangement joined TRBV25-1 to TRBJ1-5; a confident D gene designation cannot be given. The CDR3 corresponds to CASSPNTDQPQHF. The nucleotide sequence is TGTGCCAGCAGTCCCAACACCGATCAGCCCCAGCATTTT.